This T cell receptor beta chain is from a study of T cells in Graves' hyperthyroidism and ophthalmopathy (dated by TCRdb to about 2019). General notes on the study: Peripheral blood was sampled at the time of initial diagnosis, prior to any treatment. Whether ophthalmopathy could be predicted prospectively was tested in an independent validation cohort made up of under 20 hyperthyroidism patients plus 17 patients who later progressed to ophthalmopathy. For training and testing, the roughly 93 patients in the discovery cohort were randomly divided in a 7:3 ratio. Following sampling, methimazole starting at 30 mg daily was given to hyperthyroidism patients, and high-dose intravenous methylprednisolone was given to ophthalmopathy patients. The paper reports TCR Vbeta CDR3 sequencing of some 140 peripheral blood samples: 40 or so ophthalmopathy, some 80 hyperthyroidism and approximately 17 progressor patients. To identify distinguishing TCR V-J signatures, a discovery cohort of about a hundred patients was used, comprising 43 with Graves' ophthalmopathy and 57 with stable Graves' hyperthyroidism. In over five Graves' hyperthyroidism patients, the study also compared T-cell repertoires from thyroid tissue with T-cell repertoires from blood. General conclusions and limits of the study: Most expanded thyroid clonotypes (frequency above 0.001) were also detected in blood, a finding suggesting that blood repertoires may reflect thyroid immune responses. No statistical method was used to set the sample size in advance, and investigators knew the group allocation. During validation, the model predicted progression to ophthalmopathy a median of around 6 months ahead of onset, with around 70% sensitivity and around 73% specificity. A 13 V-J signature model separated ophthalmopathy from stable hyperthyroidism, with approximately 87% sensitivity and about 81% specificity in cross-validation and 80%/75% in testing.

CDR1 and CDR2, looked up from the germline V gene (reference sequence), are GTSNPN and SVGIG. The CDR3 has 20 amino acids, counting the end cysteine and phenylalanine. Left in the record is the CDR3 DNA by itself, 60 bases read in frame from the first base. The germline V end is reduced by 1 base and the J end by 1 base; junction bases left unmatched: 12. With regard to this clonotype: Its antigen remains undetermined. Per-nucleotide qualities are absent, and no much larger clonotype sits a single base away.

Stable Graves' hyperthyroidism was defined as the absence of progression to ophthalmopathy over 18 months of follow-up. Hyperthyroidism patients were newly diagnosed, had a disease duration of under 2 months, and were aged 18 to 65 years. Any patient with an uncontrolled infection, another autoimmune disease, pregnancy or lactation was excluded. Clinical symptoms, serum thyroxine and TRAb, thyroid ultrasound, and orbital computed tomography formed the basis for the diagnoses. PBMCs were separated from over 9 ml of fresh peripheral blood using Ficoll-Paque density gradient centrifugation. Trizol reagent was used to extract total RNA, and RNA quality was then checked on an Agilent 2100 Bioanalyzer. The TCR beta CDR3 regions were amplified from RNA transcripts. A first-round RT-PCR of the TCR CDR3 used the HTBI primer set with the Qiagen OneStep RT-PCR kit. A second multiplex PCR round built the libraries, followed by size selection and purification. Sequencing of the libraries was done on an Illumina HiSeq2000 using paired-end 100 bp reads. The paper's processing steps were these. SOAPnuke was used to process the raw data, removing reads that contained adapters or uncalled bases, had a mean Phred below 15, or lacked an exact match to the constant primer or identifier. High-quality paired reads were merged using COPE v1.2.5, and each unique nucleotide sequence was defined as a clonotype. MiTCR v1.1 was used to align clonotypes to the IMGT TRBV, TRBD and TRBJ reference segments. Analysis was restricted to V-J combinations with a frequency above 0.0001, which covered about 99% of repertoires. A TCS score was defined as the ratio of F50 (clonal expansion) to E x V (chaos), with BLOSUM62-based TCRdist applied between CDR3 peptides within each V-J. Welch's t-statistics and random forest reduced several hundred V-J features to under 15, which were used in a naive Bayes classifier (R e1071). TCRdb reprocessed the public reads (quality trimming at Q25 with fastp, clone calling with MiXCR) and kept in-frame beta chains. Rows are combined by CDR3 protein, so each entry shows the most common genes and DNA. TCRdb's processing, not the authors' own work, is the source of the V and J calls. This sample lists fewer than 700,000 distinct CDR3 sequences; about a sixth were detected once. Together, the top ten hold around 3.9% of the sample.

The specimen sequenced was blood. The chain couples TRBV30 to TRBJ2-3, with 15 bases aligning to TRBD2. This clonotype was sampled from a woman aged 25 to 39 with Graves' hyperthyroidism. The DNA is TGTGCCTGGAGTGGGCCTTCGGGACTAGCGGGAGGTTCCCGCACAGATACGCAGTATTTT. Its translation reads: CAWSGPSGLAGGSRTDTQYF.